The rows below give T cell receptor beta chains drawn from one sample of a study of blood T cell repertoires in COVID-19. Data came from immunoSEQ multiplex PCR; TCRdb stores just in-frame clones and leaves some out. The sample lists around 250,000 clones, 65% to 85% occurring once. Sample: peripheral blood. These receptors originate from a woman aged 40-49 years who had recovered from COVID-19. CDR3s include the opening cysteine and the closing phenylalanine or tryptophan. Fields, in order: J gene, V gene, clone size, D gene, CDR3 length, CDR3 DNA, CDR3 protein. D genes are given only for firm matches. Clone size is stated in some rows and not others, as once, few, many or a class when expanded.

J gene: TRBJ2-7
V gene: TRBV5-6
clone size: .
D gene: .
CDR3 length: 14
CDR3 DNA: TGTGCCAGCAGCGACCTGACTGGGAGGTCTGAGCAGTACTTC
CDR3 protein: CASSDLTGRSEQYF

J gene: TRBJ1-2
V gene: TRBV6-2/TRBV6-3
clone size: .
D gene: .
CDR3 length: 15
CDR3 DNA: TGTGCCAGCAGTTACGGTCAGACAGACCCAGGAGGCTACACCTTC
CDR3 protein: CASSYGQTDPGGYTF

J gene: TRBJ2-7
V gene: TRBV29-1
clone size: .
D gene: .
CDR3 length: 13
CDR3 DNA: TGCAGCGTTGAACACCAGGCAACCTACGAGCAGTACTTC
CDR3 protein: CSVEHQATYEQYF

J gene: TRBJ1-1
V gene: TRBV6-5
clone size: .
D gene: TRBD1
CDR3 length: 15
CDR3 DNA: TGTGCCAGCAACCTAGACAGGGGGCGGCGCACTGAAGCTTTCTTT
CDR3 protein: CASNLDRGRRTEAFF

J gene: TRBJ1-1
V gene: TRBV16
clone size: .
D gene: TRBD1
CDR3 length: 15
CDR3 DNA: TGTGCCAGCAGCCAATCGTGGACAGGGGCTCAATCAGCTTTCTTT
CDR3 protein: CASSQSWTGAQSAFF

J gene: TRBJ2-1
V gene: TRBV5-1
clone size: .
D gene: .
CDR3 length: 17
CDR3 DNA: TGCGCCAGCAGCTTGGCCAGCAGGCCGTGGTCCTACAATGAGCAGTTCTTC
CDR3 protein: CASSLASRPWSYNEQFF

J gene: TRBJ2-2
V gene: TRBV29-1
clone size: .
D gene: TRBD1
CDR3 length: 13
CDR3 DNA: TGCAGCGTTGCGGGACAGCACACCGGGGAGCTGTTTTTT
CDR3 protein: CSVAGQHTGELFF

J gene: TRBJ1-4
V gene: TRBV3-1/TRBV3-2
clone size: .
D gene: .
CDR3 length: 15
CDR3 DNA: TGTGCCAGCAGCCAAGAACCCGGGACATCCGAAAAACTGTTTTTT
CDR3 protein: CASSQEPGTSEKLFF

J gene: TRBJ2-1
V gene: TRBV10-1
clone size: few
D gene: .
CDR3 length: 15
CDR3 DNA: TGCGCCAGCAGTAAACGGGGGGCCGAAGTTAATGAGCAGTTCTTC
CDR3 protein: CASSKRGAEVNEQFF

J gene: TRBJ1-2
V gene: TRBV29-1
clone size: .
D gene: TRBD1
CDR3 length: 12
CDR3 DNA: TGCAGCGCCAGGGGGCCAGACTATGGCTACACCTTC
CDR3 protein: CSARGPDYGYTF

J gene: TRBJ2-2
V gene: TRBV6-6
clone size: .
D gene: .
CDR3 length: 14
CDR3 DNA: TGTGCCAGCAGCCCCCGGGGGAACACCGGGGAGCTGTTTTTT
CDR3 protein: CASSPRGNTGELFF

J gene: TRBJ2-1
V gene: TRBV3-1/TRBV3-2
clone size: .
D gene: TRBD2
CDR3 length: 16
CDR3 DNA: TGTGCCAGCAGCCGCCTAGGGAGGGGACCCCACAATGAGCAGTTCTTC
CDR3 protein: CASSRLGRGPHNEQFF

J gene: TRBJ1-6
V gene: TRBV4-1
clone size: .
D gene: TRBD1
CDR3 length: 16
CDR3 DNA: TGCGCCAGCAGCCAAGAGGGACAGGTCCCTAATTCACCCCTCCACTTT
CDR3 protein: CASSQEGQVPNSPLHF

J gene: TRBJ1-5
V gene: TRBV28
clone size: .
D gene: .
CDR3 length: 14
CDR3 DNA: TGTGCCAGCAGGGCGGGGAATAGCAATCAGCCCCAGCATTTT
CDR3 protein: CASRAGNSNQPQHF

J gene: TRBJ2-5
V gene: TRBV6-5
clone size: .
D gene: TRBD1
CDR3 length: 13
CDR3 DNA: TGTGCCAGCAGGGGACAGGGTAGGGGGACCCAGTACTTC
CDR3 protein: CASRGQGRGTQYF

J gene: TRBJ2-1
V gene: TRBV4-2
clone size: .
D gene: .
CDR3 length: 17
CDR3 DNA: TGTGCCAGCAGCCAGATTTTAACAGCACAACCAGACAATGAGCAGTTCTTC
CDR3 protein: CASSQILTAQPDNEQFF

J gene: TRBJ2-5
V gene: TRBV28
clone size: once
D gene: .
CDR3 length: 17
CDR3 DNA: TGTGCCAGCAGTATCTCGCCTCACAGGGTCGCCCAAGAGACCCAGTACTTC
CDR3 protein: CASSISPHRVAQETQYF

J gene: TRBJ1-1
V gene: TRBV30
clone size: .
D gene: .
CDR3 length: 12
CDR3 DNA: TGTGCCTGGAGCTATACTAACACTGAAGCTTTCTTT
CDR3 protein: CAWSYTNTEAFF

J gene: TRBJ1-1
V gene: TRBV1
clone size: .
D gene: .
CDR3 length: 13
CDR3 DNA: TGCACCAGCAGCCAAGCGGAGGGCCCTGAAGCTTTCTTT
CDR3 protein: CTSSQAEGPEAFF

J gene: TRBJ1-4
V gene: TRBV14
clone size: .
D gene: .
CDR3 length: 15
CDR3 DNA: TGTGCCAGCAGCTTATCTCCTAGGACATCAGAAAAACTGTTTTTT
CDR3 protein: CASSLSPRTSEKLFF

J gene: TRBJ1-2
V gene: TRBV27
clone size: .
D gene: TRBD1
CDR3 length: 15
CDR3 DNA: TGTGCCAGCAGGGCGTTGGGGACAGGGCTGTGGTCCTACACCTTC
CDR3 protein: CASRALGTGLWSYTF

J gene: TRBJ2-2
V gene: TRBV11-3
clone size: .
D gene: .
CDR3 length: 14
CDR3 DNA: TGTGCCAGCCAATCGAGGACTTTACCAGGGGAGCTGTTTTTT
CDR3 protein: CASQSRTLPGELFF

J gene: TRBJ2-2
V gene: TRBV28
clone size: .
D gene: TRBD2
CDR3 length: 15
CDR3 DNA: TGTGCCAGCACCCGCGGGGGGTTAGCTATCGGGGAGCTGTTTTTT
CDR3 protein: CASTRGGLAIGELFF

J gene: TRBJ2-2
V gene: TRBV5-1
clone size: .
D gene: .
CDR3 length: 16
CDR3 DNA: TGCGCCAGCAGCTCCGTCCGGACACTAAACACCGGGGAGCTGTTTTTT
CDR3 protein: CASSSVRTLNTGELFF

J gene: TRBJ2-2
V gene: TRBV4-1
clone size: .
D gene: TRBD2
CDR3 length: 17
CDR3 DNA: TGCGCCAGCAGCCAAGATGCGGGGGGGTCGAACACCGGGGAGCTGTTTTTT
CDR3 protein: CASSQDAGGSNTGELFF

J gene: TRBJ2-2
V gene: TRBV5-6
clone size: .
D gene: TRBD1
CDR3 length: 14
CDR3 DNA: TGTGCCAGCAGCCCGGGACAGGGCGTCGGGGAGCTGTTTTTT
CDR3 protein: CASSPGQGVGELFF

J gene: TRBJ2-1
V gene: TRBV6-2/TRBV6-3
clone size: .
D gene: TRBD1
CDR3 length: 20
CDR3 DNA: TGTGCCAGCAGTAGGTCTCCGATCATCTCCGGGACAGGGTTTAGGAGTGAGCAGTTCTTC
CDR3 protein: CASSRSPIISGTGFRSEQFF

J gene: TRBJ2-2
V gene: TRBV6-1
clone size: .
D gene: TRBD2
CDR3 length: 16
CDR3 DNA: TGTGCCAGCAGTGAAGCGGCTAGCGGGCGGGCCGGGGAGCTGTTTTTT
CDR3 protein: CASSEAASGRAGELFF

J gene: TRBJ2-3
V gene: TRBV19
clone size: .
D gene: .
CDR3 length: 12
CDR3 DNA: TGTGCCAGTAGTCTCTACACAGATACGCAGTATTTT
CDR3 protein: CASSLYTDTQYF

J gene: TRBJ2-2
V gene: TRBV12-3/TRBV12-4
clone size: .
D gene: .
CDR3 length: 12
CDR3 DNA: TGTTCGATTAGGGGCAACACCGGGGAGCTGTTTTTT
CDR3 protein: CSIRGNTGELFF

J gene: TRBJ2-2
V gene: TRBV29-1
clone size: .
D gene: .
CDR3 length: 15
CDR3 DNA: TGCAGCGCCGCTAGCCCGGAACAGGGCGGCGGGGAGCTGTTTTTT
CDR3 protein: CSAASPEQGGGELFF

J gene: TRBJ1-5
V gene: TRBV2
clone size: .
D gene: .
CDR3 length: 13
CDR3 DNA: TGTGCCAGCAGTGCAGGGAGGAATCAGCCCCAGCATTTT
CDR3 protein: CASSAGRNQPQHF

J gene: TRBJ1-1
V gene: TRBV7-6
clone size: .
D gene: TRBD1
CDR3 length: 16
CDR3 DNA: TGTGCCAGCAGCTTAGCTAGACAGGGATTGAACACTGAAGCTTTCTTT
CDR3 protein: CASSLARQGLNTEAFF

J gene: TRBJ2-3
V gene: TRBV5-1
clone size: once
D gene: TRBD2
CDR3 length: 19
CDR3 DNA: TGCGCCAGCAGCTTGGGACTAGCGGGGGGGCAAGTCCGGCCAGATACGCAGTATTTT
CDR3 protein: CASSLGLAGGQVRPDTQYF

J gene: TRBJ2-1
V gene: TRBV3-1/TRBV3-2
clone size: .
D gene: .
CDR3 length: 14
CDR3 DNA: TGTGCCAGCAGCCAAGATAACGCCAGGAATGAGCAGTTCTTC
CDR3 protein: CASSQDNARNEQFF

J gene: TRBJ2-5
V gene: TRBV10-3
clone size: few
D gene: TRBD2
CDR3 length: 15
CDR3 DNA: TGTGCCATCAGTGACCTCGGGGGGGCCGAAGAGACCCAGTACTTC
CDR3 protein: CAISDLGGAEETQYF

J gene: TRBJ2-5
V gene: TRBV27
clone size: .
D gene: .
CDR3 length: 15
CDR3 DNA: TGTGCCAGCAGTTTATCGGCCGCTCTTCTAGAGACCCAGTACTTC
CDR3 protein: CASSLSAALLETQYF

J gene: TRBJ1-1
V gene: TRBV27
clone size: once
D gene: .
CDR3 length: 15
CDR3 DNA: TGTGCCAGCCCGCGTGGCGGGACGGTGAACACTGAAGCTTTCTTT
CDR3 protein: CASPRGGTVNTEAFF

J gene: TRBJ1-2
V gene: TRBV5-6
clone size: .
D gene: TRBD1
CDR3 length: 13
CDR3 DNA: TGTGCCTTAATCGGGACAGGGGGCGATGGCTACACCTTC
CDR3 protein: CALIGTGGDGYTF

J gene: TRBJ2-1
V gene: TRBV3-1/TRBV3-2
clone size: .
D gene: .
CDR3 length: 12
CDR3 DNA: TGTGCCAGCAGCCATCGTAACAATGAGCAGTTCTTC
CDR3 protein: CASSHRNNEQFF

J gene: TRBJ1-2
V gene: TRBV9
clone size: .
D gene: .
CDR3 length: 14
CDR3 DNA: TGTGCCAGCAGCCCAATCGGAGGATTGTATGGCTACACCTTC
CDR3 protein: CASSPIGGLYGYTF

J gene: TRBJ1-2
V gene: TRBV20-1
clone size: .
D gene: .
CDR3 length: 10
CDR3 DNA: TGCAGTGCCCAAAACTATGGCTACACCTTC
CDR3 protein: CSAQNYGYTF

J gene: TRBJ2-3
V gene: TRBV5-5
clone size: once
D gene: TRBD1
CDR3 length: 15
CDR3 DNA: TGTGCCAGCAGCGTGACAGGGATTAGCACAGATACGCAGTATTTT
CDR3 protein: CASSVTGISTDTQYF

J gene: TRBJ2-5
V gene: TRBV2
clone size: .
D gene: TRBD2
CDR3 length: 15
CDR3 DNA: TGTGCCAGCAACCTTGACCCCGGCGGGAGGGAGACCCAGTACTTC
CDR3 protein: CASNLDPGGRETQYF

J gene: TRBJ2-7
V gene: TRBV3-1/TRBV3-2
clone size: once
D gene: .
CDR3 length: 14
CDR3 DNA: TGTGCCAGCAGCCAAGTAGTATCCTCCTACGAGCAGTACTTC
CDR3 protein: CASSQVVSSYEQYF

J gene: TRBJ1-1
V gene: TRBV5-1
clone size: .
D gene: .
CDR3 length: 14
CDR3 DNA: TGCGCCAGCAGCACCCCGGGTGCGAACACTGAAGCTTTCTTT
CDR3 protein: CASSTPGANTEAFF

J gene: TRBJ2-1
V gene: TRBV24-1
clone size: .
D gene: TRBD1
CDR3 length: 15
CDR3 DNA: TGTGCCACCAGGCCGGGACAGGGTCGTCTCGATGAGCAGTTCTTC
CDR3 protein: CATRPGQGRLDEQFF

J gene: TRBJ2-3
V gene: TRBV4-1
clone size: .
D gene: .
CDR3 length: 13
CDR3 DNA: TGCGCCAGCAGCCCCCGAGACACAGATACGCAGTATTTT
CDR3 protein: CASSPRDTDTQYF

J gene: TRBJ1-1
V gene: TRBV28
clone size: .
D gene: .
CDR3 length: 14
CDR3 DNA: TGTGCCAGCACCCCCCCTCCGGTGAACACTGAAGCTTTCTTT
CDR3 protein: CASTPPPVNTEAFF